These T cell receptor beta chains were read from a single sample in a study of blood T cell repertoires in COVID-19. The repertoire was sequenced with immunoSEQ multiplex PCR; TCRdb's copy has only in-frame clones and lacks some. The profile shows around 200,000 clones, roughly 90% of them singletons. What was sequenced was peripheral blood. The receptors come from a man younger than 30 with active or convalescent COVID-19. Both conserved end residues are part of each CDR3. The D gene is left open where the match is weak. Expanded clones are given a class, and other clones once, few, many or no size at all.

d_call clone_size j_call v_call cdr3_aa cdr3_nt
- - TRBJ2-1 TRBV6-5 CASGPGFVDEQFF TGTGCCAGCGGGCCAGGCTTCGTGGATGAGCAGTTCTTC
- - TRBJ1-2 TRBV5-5 CASSLGQGNYGYTF TGTGCCAGCAGCTTGGGGCAGGGGAACTATGGCTACACCTTC
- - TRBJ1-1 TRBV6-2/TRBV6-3 CASSYPTPVKAFF TGTGCCAGCAGTTACCCTACCCCGGTGAAGGCTTTCTTT
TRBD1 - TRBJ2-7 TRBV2 CASSDRTGAYEQYF TGTGCCAGCAGTGACAGGACAGGTGCCTACGAGCAGTACTTC
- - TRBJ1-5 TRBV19 CASSIVTGVGQPQHF TGTGCCAGTAGTATAGTTACCGGGGTCGGCCAGCCCCAGCATTTT
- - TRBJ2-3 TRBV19 CASKGRGTDTQYF TGTGCCAGTAAGGGGCGGGGTACAGATACGCAGTATTTT
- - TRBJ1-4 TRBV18 CASSPSRREKLFF TGTGCCAGCTCACCATCCCGGAGGGAAAAACTGTTTTTT
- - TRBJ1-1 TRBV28 CASSIPERRDTEAFF TGTGCCAGCAGTATACCTGAGCGGAGAGACACTGAAGCTTTCTTT
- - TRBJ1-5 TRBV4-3 CASSQRWGGNQPQHF TGCGCCAGCAGCCAACGATGGGGCGGCAATCAGCCCCAGCATTTT
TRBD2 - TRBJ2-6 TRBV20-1 CSASLAGAGANVLTF TGCAGTGCTAGTTTAGCGGGGGCCGGGGCCAACGTCCTGACTTTC
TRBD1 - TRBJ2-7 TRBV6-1 CASSVSFGTGTGGYEQYF TGTGCCAGCAGTGTTTCTTTTGGGACCGGGACAGGGGGCTACGAGCAGTACTTC
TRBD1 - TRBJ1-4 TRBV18 CASSPGTANEKLFF TGTGCCAGCTCACCAGGGACAGCTAATGAAAAACTGTTTTTT
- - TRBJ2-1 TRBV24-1 CATSANRLVSYNEQFF TGTGCCACCAGTGCCAATAGACTAGTTAGCTACAATGAGCAGTTCTTC
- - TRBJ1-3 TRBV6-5 CASSYSDSAGNTIYF TGTGCCAGCAGTTACTCCGACAGCGCTGGAAACACCATATATTTT
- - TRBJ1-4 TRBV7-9 CASSLQREKLFF TGTGCCAGCAGCTTACAGCGGGAAAAACTGTTTTTT
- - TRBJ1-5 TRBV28 CASSTPGAQPQHF TGTGCCAGCAGTACCCCAGGGGCTCAGCCCCAGCATTTT
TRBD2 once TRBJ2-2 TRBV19 CASRTTGLALTGELFF TGTGCCAGTAGAACCACGGGACTAGCGTTGACCGGGGAGCTGTTTTTT
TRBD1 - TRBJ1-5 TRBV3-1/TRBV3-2 CASSRGTGTNQPQHF TGTGCCAGCAGCCGAGGGACAGGGACCAATCAGCCCCAGCATTTT
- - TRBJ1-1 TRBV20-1 CSASRTVGTEAFF TGCAGTGCTAGTCGGACAGTCGGCACTGAAGCTTTCTTT
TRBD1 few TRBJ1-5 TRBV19 CATRRARTGGNQPQHF TGTGCCACCCGCCGGGCCAGGACAGGGGGCAATCAGCCCCAGCATTTT
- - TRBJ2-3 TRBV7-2 CASSPNGDTQYF TGTGCCAGCAGCCCGAACGGGGATACGCAGTATTTT
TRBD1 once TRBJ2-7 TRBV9 CASSQGAGTSYEQYF TGTGCCAGCAGCCAGGGGGCGGGTACCTCCTACGAGCAGTACTTC
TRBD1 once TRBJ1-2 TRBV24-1 CATSDPGQALYGYTF TGTGCCACCAGTGATCCTGGACAGGCCTTATATGGCTACACCTTC
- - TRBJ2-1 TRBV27 CASSILTTRDEQFF TGTGCCAGCAGTATCCTGACCACTCGGGATGAGCAGTTCTTC
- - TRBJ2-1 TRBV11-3 CASSFTRESGEQFF TGTGCCAGCAGCTTCACGCGGGAAAGTGGTGAGCAGTTCTTC
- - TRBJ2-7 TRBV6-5 CASRETVSYEQYF TGTGCCAGCAGAGAGACAGTCTCCTACGAGCAGTACTTC
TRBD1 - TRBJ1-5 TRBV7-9 CASSFSPDRGSNQPQHF TGTGCCAGCAGCTTTTCCCCGGACAGGGGGAGCAATCAGCCCCAGCATTTT
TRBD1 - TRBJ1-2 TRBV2 CASAGTGIDYGYTF TGTGCCAGCGCTGGGACAGGGATAGACTATGGCTACACCTTC
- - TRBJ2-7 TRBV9 CASSVATGGEGVAYEQYF TGTGCCAGCAGCGTAGCTACAGGTGGTGAGGGGGTGGCCTACGAGCAGTACTTC
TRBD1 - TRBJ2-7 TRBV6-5 CASTGTGHEQYF TGTGCCAGCACTGGGACAGGGCACGAGCAGTACTTC
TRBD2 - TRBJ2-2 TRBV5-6 CASSLGLAGTGELFF TGTGCCAGCAGCTTAGGACTAGCGGGCACCGGGGAGCTGTTTTTT
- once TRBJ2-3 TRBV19 CASSMLGGATDTQYF TGTGCCAGTAGTATGCTAGGGGGGGCCACAGATACGCAGTATTTT
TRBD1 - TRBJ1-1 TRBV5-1 CASSSWDRMNTEAFF TGCGCCAGCAGCTCGTGGGACAGGATGAACACTGAAGCTTTCTTT
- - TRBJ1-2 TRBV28 CASSSGQKPYGYTF TGTGCCAGCAGTTCCGGACAGAAACCTTATGGCTACACCTTC
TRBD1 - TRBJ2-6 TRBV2 CASRTRQGFSGANVLTF TGTGCCAGTCGTACGAGACAGGGCTTCTCTGGGGCCAACGTCCTGACTTTC
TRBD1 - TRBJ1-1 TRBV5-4 CASSLGGTGDGEAFF TGTGCCAGCAGCTTGGGTGGGACAGGCGACGGGGAAGCTTTCTTT
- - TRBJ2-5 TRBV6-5 CATRTNRQETQYF TGTGCCACCCGGACAAACCGACAAGAGACCCAGTACTTC
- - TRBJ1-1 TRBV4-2 CASSQGFGGSEAFF TGTGCCAGCAGCCAAGGGTTTGGCGGGTCTGAAGCTTTCTTT
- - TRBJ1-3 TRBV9 CASSVGGEGNTIYF TGTGCCAGCAGCGTAGGGGGGGAAGGAAACACCATATATTTT
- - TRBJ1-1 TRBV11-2 CASSLVGVGHPNTEAFF TGTGCCAGCAGCTTAGTGGGCGTGGGACACCCTAACACTGAAGCTTTCTTT
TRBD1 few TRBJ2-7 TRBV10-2 CASRTGVSSYEQYF TGCGCCAGCAGAACAGGGGTTTCGTCCTACGAGCAGTACTTC
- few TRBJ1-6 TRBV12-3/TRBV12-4 CASRRQRNSPLHF TGTGCCAGCAGGAGGCAGAGGAATTCACCCCTCCACTTT
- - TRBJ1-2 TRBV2 CASSALATNYGYTF TGTGCCAGCAGTGCGTTGGCCACTAACTATGGCTACACCTTC
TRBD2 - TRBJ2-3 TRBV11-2 CASTHPSGRVTDTQYF TGTGCCAGCACCCACCCTAGCGGGAGGGTCACAGATACGCAGTATTTT
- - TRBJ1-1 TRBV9 CASSAEAVWAEAFF TGTGCCAGCAGCGCCGAAGCGGTTTGGGCTGAAGCTTTCTTT
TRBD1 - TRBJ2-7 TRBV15 CATSRDPMGQRPYEQYF TGTGCCACCAGCAGAGATCCGATGGGACAGAGACCCTACGAGCAGTACTTC
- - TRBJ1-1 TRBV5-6 CASSLGQGHMNTEAFF TGTGCCAGCAGCTTGGGGCAGGGGCACATGAACACTGAAGCTTTCTTT
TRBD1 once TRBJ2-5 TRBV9 CASSAGQVEETQYF TGTGCCAGCAGCGCGGGACAGGTTGAAGAGACCCAGTACTTC
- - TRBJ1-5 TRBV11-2 CASSFGGKGQPQHF TGTGCCAGCAGCTTCGGGGGGAAGGGACAGCCCCAGCATTTT
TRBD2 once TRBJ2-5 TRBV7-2 CASSPRGGGRQETQYF TGTGCCAGCAGCCCCCGGGGGGGCGGGAGGCAAGAGACCCAGTACTTC
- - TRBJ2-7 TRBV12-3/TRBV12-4 CASRLGHGEQYF TGTGCCAGCAGGCTGGGGCACGGCGAGCAGTACTTC
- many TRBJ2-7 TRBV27 CASRAGYEQYF TGTGCCAGCAGGGCGGGCTACGAGCAGTACTTC
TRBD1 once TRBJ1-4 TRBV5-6 CASSLGTGGDSANEKLFF TGTGCCAGCAGCTTGGGGACAGGGGGAGATTCGGCTAATGAAAAACTGTTTTTT
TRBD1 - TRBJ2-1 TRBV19 CASSTGVHNEQFF TGTGCCAGTAGCACAGGGGTCCACAATGAGCAGTTCTTC
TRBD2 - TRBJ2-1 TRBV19 CASSTGLAGTNEQFF TGTGCCAGTAGTACGGGACTAGCGGGAACCAATGAGCAGTTCTTC